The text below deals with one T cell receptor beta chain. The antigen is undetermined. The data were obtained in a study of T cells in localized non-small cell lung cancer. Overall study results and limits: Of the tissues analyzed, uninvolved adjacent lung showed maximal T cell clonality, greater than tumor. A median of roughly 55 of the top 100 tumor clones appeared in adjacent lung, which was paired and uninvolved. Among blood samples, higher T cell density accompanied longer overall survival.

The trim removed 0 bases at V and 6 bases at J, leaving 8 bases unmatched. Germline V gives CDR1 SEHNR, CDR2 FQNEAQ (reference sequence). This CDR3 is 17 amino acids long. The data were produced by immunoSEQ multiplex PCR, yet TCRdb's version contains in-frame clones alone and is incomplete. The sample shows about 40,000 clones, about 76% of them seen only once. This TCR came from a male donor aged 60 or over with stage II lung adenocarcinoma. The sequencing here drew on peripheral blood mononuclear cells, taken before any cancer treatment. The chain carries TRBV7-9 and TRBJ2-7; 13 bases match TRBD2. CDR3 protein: CASSLASGLAGQLEQYF. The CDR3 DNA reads TGTGCCAGCAGCTTAGCGTCGGGACTAGCGGGACAGCTCGAGCAGTACTTC.